This TCR beta chain originates from a study of CD8 T cells in Susac syndrome. CDR3 length: 16 residues. The V and J ends lost 0 bases and 1 base, in that order; junction bases with no gene match: 7. Germline lookup yields CDR1 DFQATT and CDR2 SNEGSKA (reference sequence). Reverse transcription of 0.5 to 1 ug RNA used random hexamers. TCRdb redid the calling of the immunoSEQ multiplex PCR reads with MiXCR, one entry per CDR3 protein. The profile shows 150,000 to 200,000 distinct CDR3 sequences, 85% to 95% of them singletons. The chain couples TRBV20-1 to TRBJ2-5; 8 nucleotides agree with TRBD2. The receptor comes from a human donor with multiple sclerosis. Sequenced input: CD8+ T cells from PBMCs. CDR3 protein: CSARDPSGRGQETQYF. The CDR3 DNA reads TGCAGTGCTAGAGACCCAAGCGGGAGAGGCCAAGAGACCCAGTACTTC.